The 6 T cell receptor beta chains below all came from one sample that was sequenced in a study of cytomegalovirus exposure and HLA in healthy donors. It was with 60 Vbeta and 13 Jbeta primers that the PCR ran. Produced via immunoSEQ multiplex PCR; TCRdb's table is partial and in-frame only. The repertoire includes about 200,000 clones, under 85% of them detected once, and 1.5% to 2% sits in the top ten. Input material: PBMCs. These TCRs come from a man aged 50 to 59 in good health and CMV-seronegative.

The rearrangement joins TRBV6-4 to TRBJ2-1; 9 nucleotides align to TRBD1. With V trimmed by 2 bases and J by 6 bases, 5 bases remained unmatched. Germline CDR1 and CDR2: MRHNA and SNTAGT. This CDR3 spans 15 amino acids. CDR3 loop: CASSDPGQGPNEQFF. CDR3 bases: TGTGCCAGCAGTGACCCGGGACAGGGTCCCAATGAGCAGTTCTTC.

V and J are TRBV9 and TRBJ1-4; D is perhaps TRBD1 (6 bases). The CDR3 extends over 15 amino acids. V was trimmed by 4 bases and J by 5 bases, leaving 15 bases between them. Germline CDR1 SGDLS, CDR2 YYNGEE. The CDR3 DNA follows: TGTGCCAGCAGCACAGGGACATTGGTAAATGAAAAACTGTTTTTT. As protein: CASSTGTLVNEKLFF.

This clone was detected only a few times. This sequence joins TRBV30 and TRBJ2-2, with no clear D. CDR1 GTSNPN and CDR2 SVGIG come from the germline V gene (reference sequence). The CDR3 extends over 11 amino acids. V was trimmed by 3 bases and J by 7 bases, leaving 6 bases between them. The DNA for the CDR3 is TGTGCCTGGAGGGCTTACGGGGAGCTGTTTTTT. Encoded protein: CAWRAYGELFF.

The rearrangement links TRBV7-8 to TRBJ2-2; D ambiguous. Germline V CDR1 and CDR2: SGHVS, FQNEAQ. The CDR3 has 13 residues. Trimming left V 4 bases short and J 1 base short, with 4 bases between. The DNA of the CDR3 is TGTGCCAGCAGCTCAGGGAACACCGGGGAGCTGTTTTTT. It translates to CASSSGNTGELFF.

The CDR3 DNA reads as TGTGCCAGTAGGTTCCAGGGGGGATCACCCCTCCACTTT. Protein product: CASRFQGGSPLHF. This chain links TRBV19 with TRBJ1-6; TRBD1 aligns across 7 bases. The V gene end was trimmed by 6 bases and the J gene end by 10 bases; junction bases not matched to a gene: 6. The CDR3 covers 13 residues. Germline V gene lookup returns CDR1 LNHDA and CDR2 SQIVND (reference sequence).

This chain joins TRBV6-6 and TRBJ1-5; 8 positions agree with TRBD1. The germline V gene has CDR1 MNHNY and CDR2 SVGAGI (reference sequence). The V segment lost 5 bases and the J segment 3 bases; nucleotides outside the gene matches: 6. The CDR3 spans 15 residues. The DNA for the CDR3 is TGTGCCAGCAGTCCGACAGGGGCCATCAATCAGCCCCAGCATTTT. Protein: CASSPTGAINQPQHF.